The sequence of this T cell receptor beta chain was determined in a study of CD8+CD57+ T cells in acquired aplastic anemia. Study in general: DNA per sorted CD4+ or CD8+ sample ranged roughly 0.17 to 27.4 ug, averaging about 3.4 ug. Study results and caveats: Patient and control CD8+ Simpson's diversity was not significantly different.

Investigators profiled TCR beta VDJ and CDR3 from genomic DNA template. TCRdb reanalysed the reads using MiXCR and keeps one entry per CDR3 protein. The sample has about 150,000 distinct CDR3 sequences, around 47% seen once. Deletions cut 7 bases from V and 3 bases from J, with 15 bases between. Germline V lookup: CDR1 LNHDA, CDR2 SQIVND (reference sequence). The CDR3 runs to 14 residues. Patients included in sequencing had previously demonstrated CD8+CD57+ cell expansion by flow cytometry. Every patient had severe acquired aplastic anemia. Patient blood was sampled before any therapy had been received. Ten or more counts support this clonotype. What it recognizes is unknown.

Sequencing was carried out using sorted CD4+, CD8+, or CD8+CD57+ T cells (not recorded which) from PBMCs. This TCR came from a human donor with aplastic anemia. The gene calls are TRBV19 and TRBJ1-1, with a tentative D call TRBD1 (6 bases). The CDR3 sequence: CASTRNRVDTEAFF. The CDR3 DNA reads TGTGCCAGTACACGGAACAGGGTCGACACTGAAGCTTTCTTT.